This T cell receptor beta chain was recovered during a study of T cells in Graves' hyperthyroidism and ophthalmopathy. The study's findings and limits: In the analysis, a 13 V-J model separated ophthalmopathy from stable hyperthyroidism. Also found in blood were most expanded thyroid clonotypes above 0.001.

TCR beta CDR3 sequences were amplified from RNA transcripts. RT-PCR in the first round (using the HTBI primer set) targeted the TCR CDR3. One entry per CDR3 protein, called by TCRdb with MiXCR from the multiplex PCR reads. The data show approximately 400,000 distinct CDR3 sequences, about a sixth seen once. Trimming took 6 bases from V and 8 from J, leaving 23 bases between them. This CDR3 region has 16 residues. The germline gives CDR1 LGHNT, CDR2 FRNRAP. This clonotype was counted many times. Its specificity is not known. The source is a woman aged 18-29 years with Graves' hyperthyroidism. This chain links TRBV12-5 with TRBJ2-1; D may match TRBD1 or TRBD2 (5 bases each). Sequencing was performed on blood. CDR3: CASGPDRGLGSDEQFF. In DNA form, the CDR3 reads TGTGCTAGTGGCCCCGATCGGGGCCTCGGGTCGGATGAGCAGTTCTTC.